One and the same sample provided the 10 T cell receptor beta chains below, sequenced in a study of CD8 T cells in Susac syndrome. Random hexamers primed reverse transcription of about 0.45 to 1 ug RNA. One entry per CDR3 protein, called by TCRdb with MiXCR from the immunoSEQ multiplex PCR reads. The sample consists of roughly 100,000 distinct CDR3 sequences, about 95% of them appearing once. Sequencing was performed on CD4+ T cells from PBMCs. The receptors here all came from a human donor with Susac syndrome.

The gene calls are TRBV14 and TRBJ1-1; no reliable D call. Per the germline V gene, CDR1 is SGHDN and CDR2 is FVKESK. Trimming pared 1 base from V and 5 bases from J, leaving 5 bases between. This CDR3 comprises 12 residues. The CDR3 DNA reads as TGTGCCAGCAGCCAAGTCTGGACTGAAGCTTTCTTT. Protein sequence: CASSQVWTEAFF.

This chain links TRBV11-2 with TRBJ2-2; D is uncertain. Trimming removed 0 bases from V and 7 bases from J, with 12 bases in between. The length of the CDR3 is 15 residues. Germline V CDR1 and CDR2: SGHAT, FQNNGV. This CDR3 reads CASSLEVGWDGELFF. CDR3 coding DNA: TGTGCCAGCAGCTTAGAAGTCGGCTGGGACGGGGAGCTGTTTTTT. Filled out from reference TRBV11-2 and TRBJ2-2, the complete variable domain reads EAGVAQSPRYKIIEKRQSVAFWCNPISGHATLYWYQQILGQGPKLLIQFQNNGVVDDSQLPKDRFSAERLKGVDSTLKIQPAKLEDSAVYLCASSLEVGWDGELFFGEGSRLTVL.

V is TRBV7-2 and J is TRBJ1-1; D is possibly TRBD1 (6 bases). The CDR3 length is 14 residues. Per the germline V gene, CDR1 is SGHTA and CDR2 is FQGNSA. V gave up 7 bases and J gave up 1 base, with 13 bases separating them. The CDR3 region is CASTQTTGNTEAFF. Here the CDR3 DNA reads TGTGCCAGCACCCAGACGACAGGGAACACTGAAGCTTTCTTT.

This chain connects TRBV3-1 to TRBJ1-1; D is unresolved. Germline assignment: CDR1 LGHDT and CDR2 YNNKEL (reference sequence). The CDR3 loop spans 15 amino acids. The ends were cut back, 1 base at V and 3 bases at J, with 12 bases in the middle. The CDR3 DNA is TGTGCCAGCAGCCAAGCGGGGAAGGGAGACACTGAAGCTTTCTTT. It codes for CASSQAGKGDTEAFF. Combining the CDR3 with reference TRBV3-1 and TRBJ1-1 gives the whole variable domain DTAVSQTPKYLVTQMGNDKSIKCEQNLGHDTMYWYKQDSKKFLKIMFSYNNKELIINETVPNRFSPKSPDKAHLNLHINSLELGDSAVYFCASSQAGKGDTEAFFGQGTRLTVV.

The chain carries TRBV12-3 or TRBV12-4 and TRBJ1-3, with a tentative D call TRBD1 (5 bases). Trimming removed 6 bases at V and 0 bases at J, with 18 bases between. This CDR3 region has 17 residues. CDR3: CASRRLRDPVSGNTIYF. The CDR3 region has the DNA TGTGCCAGCAGACGACTTAGGGACCCCGTCTCTGGAAACACCATATATTTT.

This chain joins TRBV6-2 or TRBV6-3 and TRBJ1-6; TRBD1 matches 11 bases. In germline, CDR1 is MNHEY, CDR2 SVGEGT. CDR3 size: 16 residues. The junction had 7 bases not matched to a gene; V was cut back by 3 bases and J by 9 bases. CDR3 loop: CASSYSPGTGGSPLHF. The CDR3 nucleotides are TGTGCCAGCAGTTATTCTCCCGGGACAGGGGGTTCACCCCTCCACTTT.

V gene TRBV13 combines with J gene TRBJ2-7; 7 bases match TRBD2. In germline, CDR1 is PRHDT, CDR2 FYEKMQ (reference sequence). V shed 4 bases and J 5 bases; nucleotides not matched to a gene: 2. The CDR3 is 12 residues long. In DNA, the CDR3 is TGTGCCAGCAGCTATACTAGCGACGAGCAGTACTTC. This gives the protein CASSYTSDEQYF. The full variable domain, with the rest looked up from reference TRBV13 and TRBJ2-7, is AAGVIQSPRHLIKEKRETATLKCYPIPRHDTVYWYQQGPGQDPQFLISFYEKMQSDKGSIPDRFSAQQFSDYHSELNMSSLELGDSALYFCASSYTSDEQYFGPGTRLTVT.

The chain is built from TRBV30 and TRBJ1-6; D is undetermined. Germline loops: CDR1 GTSNPN, CDR2 SVGIG (reference sequence). Trimming took 4 bases from V and 2 from J, leaving 6 bases between them. There are 13 residues in the CDR3. The CDR3 coding sequence is TGTGCCTGGACTAGGACCTATAATTCACCCCTCCACTTT. Translated, it gives CAWTRTYNSPLHF.

The V and J genes are TRBV29-1 and TRBJ1-2; the D is unclear. This CDR3 contains 14 residues. Trimming removed 4 bases from V and 2 bases from J, with 14 bases in between. Germline CDR1 reads SQVTM; CDR2 reads ANQGSEA. CDR3 coding DNA: TGCAGCGTTGTCTGGGTGGAGGAAAACTATGGCTACACCTTC. Amino acid sequence: CSVVWVEENYGYTF. The variable domain in full, completed from reference TRBV29-1 and TRBJ1-2, reads SAVISQKPSRDICQRGTSLTIQCQVDSQVTMMFWYRQQPGQSLTLIATANQGSEATYESGFVIDKFPISRPNLTFSTLTVSNMSPEDSSIYLCSVVWVEENYGYTFGSGTRLTVV.

The chain carries TRBV29-1 and TRBJ2-1; 7 bases map to TRBD2. CDR1 is SQVTM and CDR2 is ANQGSEA in the germline V gene. The CDR3 has 17 amino acids. Trimming removed 6 bases from V and 0 bases from J; junction bases left unmatched: 14. CDR3 nucleotides: TGCAGCGTCCGATCCCCCAGCGGGGTTAGCTCCTACAATGAGCAGTTCTTC. Protein sequence: CSVRSPSGVSSYNEQFF.